These T cell receptor beta chains were read from a single sample in a study of blood T cell repertoires in COVID-19. The assay was immunoSEQ multiplex PCR, and TCRdb's table has in-frame clones only and misses some. The sample has 60,000 or so clones; around 81% are singletons. Sequenced: peripheral blood. Receptors were obtained from a human donor in a cohort sampled during active COVID-19. Each CDR3 is given with its conserved first and last residue. D genes are given only for firm matches. Clone size is shown for a subset of rows, as once, few, many or a class of expanded clone.

V	size	length	J	D	CDR3	DNA
TRBV7-9	-	17	TRBJ2-1	TRBD2	CASSPVTAGLASSEQFF	TGTGCCAGCAGCCCAGTTACCGCGGGACTAGCGTCGAGTGAGCAGTTCTTC
TRBV27	-	16	TRBJ1-4	-	CATKHPHGGASEKLFF	TGTGCCACCAAACACCCCCACGGGGGTGCAAGTGAAAAACTGTTTTTT
TRBV2	-	13	TRBJ1-5	-	CASQDRFSQPQHF	TGTGCCAGCCAGGACAGATTCAGTCAGCCCCAGCATTTT
TRBV5-1	-	16	TRBJ2-7	TRBD2	CASSRTGLAATYEQYF	TGCGCCAGCAGCCGCACAGGACTAGCGGCAACATACGAGCAGTACTTC
TRBV7-9	-	15	TRBJ1-1	-	CASRPLTGENTEAFF	TGTGCCAGCAGACCCCTGACAGGAGAGAACACTGAAGCTTTCTTT
TRBV7-9	-	15	TRBJ2-7	TRBD2	CASSLLGRASYEQYF	TGTGCCAGCAGCTTACTCGGGAGGGCCTCCTACGAGCAGTACTTC
TRBV19	-	17	TRBJ2-7	TRBD2	CASSWSSGGSISYEQYF	TGTGCCAGTAGTTGGTCTAGCGGGGGGTCTATCTCCTACGAGCAGTACTTC
TRBV2	once	13	TRBJ1-6	-	CASSEDEIAPLHF	TGTGCCAGCAGTGAAGACGAGATCGCACCCCTCCACTTT
TRBV9	-	14	TRBJ2-5	TRBD2	CASSGTSVSETQYF	TGTGCCAGCAGCGGGACTAGCGTTTCAGAGACCCAGTACTTC
TRBV7-2	-	14	TRBJ1-1	TRBD1	CASSPWTGNTEAFF	TGTGCCAGCAGCCCGTGGACAGGGAACACTGAAGCTTTCTTT
TRBV6-1	few	16	TRBJ1-6	-	CASSEAASSYNSPLHF	TGTGCCAGCAGTGAAGCCGCGAGCTCCTATAATTCACCCCTCCACTTT
TRBV18	-	15	TRBJ1-1	TRBD1	CASSQRDSRNTEAFF	TGTGCCAGCTCACAACGGGACAGTAGGAACACTGAAGCTTTCTTT
TRBV19	few	15	TRBJ1-2	TRBD1	CASSMPRGLDYGYTF	TGTGCCAGTAGTATGCCCAGGGGGCTCGACTATGGCTACACCTTC
TRBV5-8	-	15	TRBJ1-1	-	CASSRAAGLHTEAFF	TGTGCCAGCAGCCGGGCTGCAGGGTTGCACACTGAAGCTTTCTTT
TRBV7-9	once	17	TRBJ2-1	TRBD2	CASSSTLATVMYNEQFF	TGTGCCAGCAGCTCTACACTAGCGACGGTCATGTACAATGAGCAGTTCTTC
TRBV11-3	-	17	TRBJ2-7	TRBD2	CASSLHTSGGAYYEQYF	TGTGCCAGCAGCTTACACACTAGCGGGGGGGCCTACTACGAGCAGTACTTC